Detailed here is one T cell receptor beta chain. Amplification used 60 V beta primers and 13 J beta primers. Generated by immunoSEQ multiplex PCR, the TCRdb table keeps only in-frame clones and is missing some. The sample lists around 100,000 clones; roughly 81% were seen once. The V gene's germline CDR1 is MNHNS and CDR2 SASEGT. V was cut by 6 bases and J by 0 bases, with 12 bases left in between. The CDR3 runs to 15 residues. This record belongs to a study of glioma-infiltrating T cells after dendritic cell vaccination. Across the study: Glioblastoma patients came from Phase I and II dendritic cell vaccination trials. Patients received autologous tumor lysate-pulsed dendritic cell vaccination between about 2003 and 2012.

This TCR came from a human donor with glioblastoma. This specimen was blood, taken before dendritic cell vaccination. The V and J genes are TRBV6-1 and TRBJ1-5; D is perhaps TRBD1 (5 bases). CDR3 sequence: CASRGQLGSNQPQHF. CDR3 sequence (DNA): TGTGCCAGCAGAGGACAACTGGGTAGCAATCAGCCCCAGCATTTT.